This is a list of T cell receptor beta chains from one sample in a study of shared clonotypes between healthy human individuals. Sequenced by immunoSEQ multiplex PCR; TCRdb stores in-frame clones only, minus some. The repertoire includes some 200,000 clones, just over 65% of them detected once, and over 8.5% sits in the top ten. The specimen sequenced was memory CD4+ T cells sorted from blood. These receptors originate from a man aged 30-40 years in good health. Each CDR3 is given with its conserved first and last residue. Clone size is not always given. Where it is, it says once, few, many or a class for expanded clones.

clone size,CDR3 length,J gene,V gene,CDR3 protein
many,15,TRBJ1-2,TRBV28,CASSLEQRILYGYTF
-,15,TRBJ1-5,TRBV30,CAWSWRGSLDQPQHF
-,18,TRBJ1-2,TRBV11-2,CASSLGESPGGLDYGYTF
-,15,TRBJ2-7,TRBV10-2,CASTPPGPLSYEQYF
-,13,TRBJ2-4,TRBV29-1,CSVLSRVGNIQYF
-,15,TRBJ2-7,TRBV6-9,CASSIRDSVGYEQYF
-,14,TRBJ2-5,TRBV11-2,CASSPLDTQETQYF
-,14,TRBJ1-5,TRBV2,CASKQGNSNQPQHF
once,12,TRBJ1-5,TRBV2,CASSPELQPQHF
-,15,TRBJ2-7,TRBV15,CATSSHDLKQYEQYF
once,17,TRBJ2-5,TRBV5-4,CASSLEGPRMYQETQYF
-,16,TRBJ2-3,TRBV6-4,CASSPTSGRGTDTQYF
-,16,TRBJ1-1,TRBV10-3,CAISGLDGAVNTEAFF
-,14,TRBJ1-2,TRBV28,CASSSPPGEYGYTF
-,16,TRBJ2-6,TRBV29-1,CSVSRDIDSGANVLTF
-,14,TRBJ2-7,TRBV27,CASSYLAGTYEQYF
-,17,TRBJ2-1,TRBV27,CASSKGSLASSYNEQFF
few,14,TRBJ2-2,TRBV21-1,CASSNRHRVRELFF